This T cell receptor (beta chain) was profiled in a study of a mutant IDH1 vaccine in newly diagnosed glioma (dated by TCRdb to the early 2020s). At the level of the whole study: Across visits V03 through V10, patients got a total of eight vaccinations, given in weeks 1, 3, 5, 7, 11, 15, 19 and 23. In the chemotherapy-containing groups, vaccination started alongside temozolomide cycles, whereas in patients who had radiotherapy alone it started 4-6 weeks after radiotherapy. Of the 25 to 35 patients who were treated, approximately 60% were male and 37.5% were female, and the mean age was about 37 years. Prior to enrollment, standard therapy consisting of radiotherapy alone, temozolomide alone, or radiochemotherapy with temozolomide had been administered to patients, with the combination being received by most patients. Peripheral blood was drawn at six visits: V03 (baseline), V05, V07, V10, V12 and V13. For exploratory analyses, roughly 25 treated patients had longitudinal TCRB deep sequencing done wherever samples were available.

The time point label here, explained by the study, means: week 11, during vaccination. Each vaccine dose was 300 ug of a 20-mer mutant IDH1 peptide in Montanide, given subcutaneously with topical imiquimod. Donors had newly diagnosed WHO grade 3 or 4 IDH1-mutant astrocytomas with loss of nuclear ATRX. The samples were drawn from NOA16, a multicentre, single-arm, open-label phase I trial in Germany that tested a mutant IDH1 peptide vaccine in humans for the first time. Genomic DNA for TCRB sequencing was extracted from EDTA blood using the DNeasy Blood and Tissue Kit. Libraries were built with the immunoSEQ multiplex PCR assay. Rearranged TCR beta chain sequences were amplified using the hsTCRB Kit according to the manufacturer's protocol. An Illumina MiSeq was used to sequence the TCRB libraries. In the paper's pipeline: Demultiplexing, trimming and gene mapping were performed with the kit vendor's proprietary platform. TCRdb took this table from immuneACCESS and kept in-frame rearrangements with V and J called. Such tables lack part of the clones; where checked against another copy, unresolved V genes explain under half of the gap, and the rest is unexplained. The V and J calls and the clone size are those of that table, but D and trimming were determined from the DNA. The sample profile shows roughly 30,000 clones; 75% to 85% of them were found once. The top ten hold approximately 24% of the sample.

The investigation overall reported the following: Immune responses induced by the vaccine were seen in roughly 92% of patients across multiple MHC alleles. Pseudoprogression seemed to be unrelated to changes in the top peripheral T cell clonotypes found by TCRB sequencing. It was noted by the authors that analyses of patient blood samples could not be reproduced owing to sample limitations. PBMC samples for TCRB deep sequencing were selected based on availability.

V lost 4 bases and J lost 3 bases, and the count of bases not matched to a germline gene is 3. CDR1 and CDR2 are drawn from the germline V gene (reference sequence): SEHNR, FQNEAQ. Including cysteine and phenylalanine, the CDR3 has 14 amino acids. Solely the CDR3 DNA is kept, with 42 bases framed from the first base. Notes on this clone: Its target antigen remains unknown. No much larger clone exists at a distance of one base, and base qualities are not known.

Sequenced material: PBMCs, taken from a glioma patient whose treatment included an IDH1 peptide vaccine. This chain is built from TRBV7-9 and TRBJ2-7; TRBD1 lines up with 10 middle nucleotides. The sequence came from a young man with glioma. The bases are TGTGCCAGCAGCTCTCGGACAGGGGGCTACGAGCAGTACTTC. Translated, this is CASSSRTGGYEQYF.